A selection of T cell receptor beta chains follows, all from one sample in a study of cytomegalovirus exposure and HLA in healthy donors. Libraries were prepared by immunoSEQ multiplex PCR; TCRdb keeps only in-frame clonotypes and omits some of them. Of under 200,000 clones in the sample, roughly 81% are singletons; the top ten hold 1.2%. The source material was PBMCs. All receptors derive from a young woman in good health and CMV-seronegative. Each CDR3 is given with its conserved first and last residue. D genes are given only for firm matches. Only part of the rows carry a size: once, few, many, or a class if the clone is expanded.

j_call clone_size v_call d_call cdr3_aa cdr3_nt
TRBJ1-5 - TRBV30 - CAWSVSGRGVNQPQHF TGTGCCTGGAGTGTGAGTGGGCGCGGGGTGAATCAGCCCCAGCATTTT
TRBJ2-1 - TRBV6-4 - CASSLGGENEQFF TGTGCCAGCAGTCTAGGCGGGGAAAATGAGCAGTTCTTC
TRBJ1-1 - TRBV18 TRBD1 CASSPPRGTVNTEAFF TGTGCCAGCTCACCACCCAGGGGGACTGTGAACACTGAAGCTTTCTTT
TRBJ2-1 - TRBV5-1 TRBD2 CASSLTSGRNEQFF TGCGCCAGCAGCTTGACTAGCGGGAGGAATGAGCAGTTCTTC
TRBJ1-1 - TRBV11-2 - CASSFAGNTEAFF TGTGCCAGCAGCTTCGCCGGTAACACTGAAGCTTTCTTT
TRBJ1-2 - TRBV18 - CASSPPSLGYTF TGTGCCAGCTCACCACCGTCTCTTGGCTACACCTTC
TRBJ2-1 - TRBV18 - CASSPSDREQFF TGTGCCAGCTCACCATCCGACAGGGAGCAGTTCTTC
TRBJ1-4 - TRBV5-1 TRBD1 CASSLEGQGYEKLFF TGCGCCAGCAGCTTGGAGGGACAGGGCTATGAAAAACTGTTTTTT
TRBJ1-1 many TRBV18 - CASSKQAEAFF TGTGCCAGCTCAAAACAGGCTGAAGCTTTCTTT
TRBJ2-7 few TRBV5-4 TRBD1 CASSLRTGGLYEQYF TGTGCCAGCAGCCTACGGACAGGGGGACTTTACGAGCAGTACTTC
TRBJ2-1 - TRBV11-3 - CASSPGDSYNEQFF TGTGCCAGCAGCCCAGGGGATTCCTACAATGAGCAGTTCTTC
TRBJ2-7 - TRBV6-5 - CASSYLDSSYEQYF TGTGCCAGCAGTTACTTGGACAGCTCCTACGAGCAGTACTTC
TRBJ2-3 - TRBV7-6 - CASSFAASTDTQYF TGTGCCAGCAGCTTTGCGGCCAGCACAGATACGCAGTATTTT
TRBJ2-7 - TRBV11-2 - CASSLRARSAYEQYF TGTGCCAGCAGCTTACGTGCCAGGTCCGCCTACGAGCAGTACTTC
TRBJ1-1 - TRBV27 TRBD1 CASSLLGTGSTEAFF TGTGCCAGCAGTTTATTAGGGACAGGGAGCACTGAAGCTTTCTTT
TRBJ1-4 - TRBV4-1 - CASSQESTVANEKLFF TGCGCCAGCAGCCAAGAGTCCACGGTGGCTAATGAAAAACTGTTTTTT
TRBJ2-7 - TRBV7-2 TRBD2 CASSLHSGRDNEQYF TGTGCCAGCAGCCTACATAGCGGGAGGGATAACGAGCAGTACTTC
TRBJ2-1 - TRBV2 TRBD2 CASRLAGGANEQFF TGTGCCAGTCGACTAGCGGGAGGTGCCAATGAGCAGTTCTTC
TRBJ1-3 - TRBV18 - CASSPSGEFSGNTIYF TGTGCCAGCTCACCGAGCGGGGAGTTCTCTGGAAACACCATATATTTT
TRBJ2-7 - TRBV6-5 TRBD1 CASSRGQGGTYEQYF TGTGCCAGCAGTCGCGGACAGGGAGGAACCTACGAGCAGTACTTC
TRBJ2-7 few TRBV13 TRBD1 CASSLEGDSIHEQYF TGTGCCAGCAGCTTAGAGGGGGACAGTATCCACGAGCAGTACTTC
TRBJ2-7 - TRBV7-2 TRBD2 CASSLSGGSSYEQYF TGTGCCAGCAGCTTAAGCGGGGGGAGCTCCTACGAGCAGTACTTC
TRBJ1-2 - TRBV5-6 TRBD1 CASSLVGGNYGYTF TGTGCCAGCAGCTTGGTAGGGGGCAACTATGGCTACACCTTC
TRBJ2-1 - TRBV5-1 - CASSPSTGYEQFF TGCGCCAGCAGCCCGTCCACAGGGTATGAGCAGTTCTTC